This T cell receptor beta chain was captured by sequencing in a study of OX40 agonist ivuxolimab in advanced cancers. Study results and caveats: Antigens targeted by the expanded peripheral T cells were not determined.

The table came from immunoSEQ multiplex PCR; TCRdb's copy has only in-frame clones and leaves some out. The profile shows tens of thousands of clones, 87% of them singletons. Note on this clone: Its matching antigen is unknown. The sample has other DNA sequences that encode this CDR3 too.

The germline CDR1 and CDR2 sequences are SGHTA and FQGTGA. Trimming pared 5 bases from V and 5 bases from J, leaving 18 bases between. The CDR3 runs to 15 residues. Blood sampling was done at baseline, cycle 4 day 1, and cycle 7 day 1. The sample here was CD4+ or CD8+ T cells sorted from blood, taken in a trial of the OX40 agonist ivuxolimab. The receptor was isolated from an adult with an advanced solid tumor such as melanoma, head and neck, liver or kidney cancer. The V gene is TRBV7-3, the J gene TRBJ2-5; D call uncertain. DNA for the CDR3: TGTGCCAGCAGCCAAGGGTATGCTTTACAGGAGACCCAGTACTTC. Amino acid sequence: CASSQGYALQETQYF.